Below, one T cell receptor (beta chain) is given with its context. This sample's time point: persistent/refractory GD, antithyroid drugs over 5 years with positive TRAb. Generation of the TCR library employed RNA extracted from PBMCs. The entry originates in a study of regulatory T cells in long-lasting Graves disease. CDR3 length equals 15 residues. Trimming cost V 10 bases and J 3 bases, with 20 bases left between them. Germline CDR1 and CDR2: SGHAT and FQNNGV. Assembly of TCR beta libraries relied on iRepertoire HTBI primers together with Arm-PCR of CDR3 regions. MiXCR, applied by TCRdb to the multiplex PCR reads, yields one record per CDR3 protein. Among around 460,000 distinct CDR3 sequences listed, 20% to 25% were seen once.

The source is a female donor with Graves disease. Sequencing was performed on peripheral blood mononuclear cells (PBMCs), taken when the disease was refractory, from a patient treated with antithyroid drugs. The rearrangement links TRBV11-2 to TRBJ2-3; D is tentatively TRBD1 or TRBD2 (5 bases each). The CDR3 sequence is CATHPGSEGTDTQYF. CDR3 in DNA: TGTGCCACCCACCCAGGGAGTGAGGGGACAGATACGCAGTATTTT.